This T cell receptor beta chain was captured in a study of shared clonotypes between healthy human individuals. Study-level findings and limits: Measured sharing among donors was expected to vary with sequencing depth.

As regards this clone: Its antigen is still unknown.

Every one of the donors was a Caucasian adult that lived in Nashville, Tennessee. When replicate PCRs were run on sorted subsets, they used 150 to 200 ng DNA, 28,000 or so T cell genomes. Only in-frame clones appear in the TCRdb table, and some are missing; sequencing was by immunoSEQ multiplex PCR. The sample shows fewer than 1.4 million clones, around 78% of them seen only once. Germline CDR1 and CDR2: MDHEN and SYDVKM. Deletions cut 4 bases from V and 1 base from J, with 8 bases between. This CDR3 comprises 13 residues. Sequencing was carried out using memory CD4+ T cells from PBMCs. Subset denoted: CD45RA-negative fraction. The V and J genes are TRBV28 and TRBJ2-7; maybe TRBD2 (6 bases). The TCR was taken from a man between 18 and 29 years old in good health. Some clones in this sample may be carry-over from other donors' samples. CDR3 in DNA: TGTGCCAGCAGTTACGGGACTTCCTACGAGCAGTACTTC. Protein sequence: CASSYGTSYEQYF.